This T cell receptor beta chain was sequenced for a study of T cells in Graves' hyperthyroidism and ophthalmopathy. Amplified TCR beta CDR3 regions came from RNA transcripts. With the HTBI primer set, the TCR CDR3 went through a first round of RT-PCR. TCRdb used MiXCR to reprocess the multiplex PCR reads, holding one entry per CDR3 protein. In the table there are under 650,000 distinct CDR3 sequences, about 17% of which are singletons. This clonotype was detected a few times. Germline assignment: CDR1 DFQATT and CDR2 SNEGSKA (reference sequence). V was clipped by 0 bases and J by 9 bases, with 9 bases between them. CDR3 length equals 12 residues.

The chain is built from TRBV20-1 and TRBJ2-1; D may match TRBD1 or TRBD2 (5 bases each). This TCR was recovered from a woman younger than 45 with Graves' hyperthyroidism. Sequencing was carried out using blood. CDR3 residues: CSARDWGSEQFF. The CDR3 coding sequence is TGCAGTGCTAGAGACTGGGGGAGTGAGCAGTTCTTC.